The 13 T cell receptor beta chains given below trace back to one sample, sequenced in a study of blood T cells in healthy people across ages. Alongside a J-beta primer mix, a sample-barcoded 5' primer served in a second PCR lasting about 7 to 12 cycles. TCRdb reprocessed the 5' RACE reads via MiXCR and lists one record per CDR3 protein. The repertoire includes fewer than 900,000 distinct CDR3 sequences, more than 40% of them detected once, and around a fifth sits in the top ten. The sequenced material came from blood. The receptors come from a woman aged 60-75 years in good health.

In this sample, this clonotype turned up a few times. V gene TRBV15 combines with J gene TRBJ2-4; D possibly corresponds to TRBD1 (5 bases). This CDR3 comprises 17 residues. V lost 0 bases, J lost 2 bases, and 14 bases lay in between. Germline CDR1 and CDR2: LNHNV and YYDKDF (reference sequence). Written as DNA, the CDR3 is TGTGCCACCAGCAGAGAGCAGGGCTTGGGAACCAAAAACATTCAGTACTTC. Residues: CATSREQGLGTKNIQYF.

To note about this clonotype: A read error may explain this, as a much larger clone is one base away. The CDR3 DNA sequence: TGCAGCGTTCCGGCTAGCGGCATAGATACGCAGTATTTT. Translation: CSVPASGIDTQYF. V usage is TRBV29-1 and J usage is TRBJ2-3; 7 bases agree with TRBD2. The V and J ends lost 5 bases and 5 bases, in that order; junction bases with no gene match: 7. The CDR3 has 13 amino acids. CDR1 and CDR2 from the germline V gene are SQVTM and ANQGSEA.

The chain links TRBV18 to TRBJ1-4; D not resolved. This CDR3 is built from 12 residues. V was clipped by 1 base and J by 7 bases, with 4 bases between them. The germline CDR1 and CDR2 sequences are KGHSH and LQKENI. The CDR3: CASSPQGEKLFF. Written as DNA, the CDR3 is TGTGCCAGCTCACCACAGGGTGAAAAACTGTTTTTT.

This chain connects TRBV20-1 to TRBJ2-7, with TRBD2 matching 8 bases. CDR3 length equals 14 residues. Germline V CDR1 and CDR2: DFQATT, SNEGSKA (reference sequence). V shed 6 bases, J shed 3 bases, and the junction held 10 bases outside the gene matches. CDR3 nucleotide sequence: TGCAGTGCCCGGGCGGTTAGCGGGAACTACGAGCAGTACTTC. This translates into CSARAVSGNYEQYF.

The sample holds a few counts of this clonotype. V gene TRBV29-1 combines with J gene TRBJ1-1; D perhaps matches TRBD1 (5 bases). The CDR3 is made up of 12 amino acids. From germline, CDR1 is SQVTM and CDR2 ANQGSEA. Trimming took 4 bases from V and 11 from J, leaving 17 bases between them. The CDR3 region has the DNA TGCAGCGTTGCAGGGCGTGGGACTGGTGCTTTCTTT. It yields the protein CSVAGRGTGAFF.

As for this clonotype: At one of its ends the junction is not consistent with the germline gene, which may arise from a read error. The chain couples TRBV7-2 to TRBJ2-5; possibly TRBD2 for D (6 bases). The germline gives CDR1 SGHTA, CDR2 FQGNSA. This CDR3 is built from 15 residues. The CDR3 protein is CASGLFRRAQETQYF. The CDR3, as DNA: TGTGCCAGCGGCTTATTTAGGAGGGCCCAAGAGACCCAGTACTTC.

This rearrangement joins TRBV20-1 to TRBJ2-7; D call uncertain. The J call may be incorrect, as the DNA end agrees better with TRBJ2-5. CDR1 is DFQATT and CDR2 is SNEGSKA in the germline V gene (reference sequence). The CDR3 totals 12 residues. The CDR3 protein is CSARSDGETQYF. The CDR3 nucleotides read TGCAGTGCTAGATCCGATGGGGAGACCCAGTACTTC.

The J gene is TRBJ2-7, the V gene TRBV7-8, with TRBD2 identical over 7 bases. Losses at the gene ends were 7 bases for V and 0 bases for J; bases not matched to a gene: 6. Germline CDR1 and CDR2: SGHVS and FQNEAQ. This CDR3 has 14 amino acids. DNA of the CDR3: TGTGCCAGCATCCAGACTAGCTCCTCCTACGAGCAGTACTTC. It encodes CASIQTSSSYEQYF.

This clonotype was found a few times. The rearrangement links TRBV7-3 to TRBJ2-3; D is uncertain. V lost 8 bases, J lost 5 bases, and 11 bases lay in between. The germline V gene has CDR1 SGHTA and CDR2 FQGTGA. There are 12 residues in the CDR3. CDR3: CASGWGVDTQYF. The CDR3 coding sequence is TGTGCCAGCGGATGGGGTGTAGATACGCAGTATTTT.

This clonotype was seen only a few times. The chain joins TRBV4-2 to TRBJ2-6, with D perhaps TRBD1 (6 bases). The ends were cut back, 0 bases at V and 0 bases at J, with 6 bases in the middle. CDR1 is LGHNA, CDR2 YNFKEQ, per germline. The CDR3 spans 16 residues. CDR3 bases: TGTGCCAGCAGCCAAGAGGGACACTCTGGGGCCAACGTCCTGACTTTC. As protein: CASSQEGHSGANVLTF.

The gene calls are TRBV7-3 and TRBJ1-1, with D tentatively TRBD1 (5 bases). The CDR3 is made up of 17 amino acids. CDR1 and CDR2 from the germline V gene are SGHTA and FQGTGA. Trimming left V 2 bases short and J 0 bases short, with 16 bases between. CDR3 sequence reads: CASSLGALGQVNTEAFF. CDR3 nucleotides: TGTGCCAGCAGCTTAGGGGCTCTCGGTCAGGTGAACACTGAAGCTTTCTTT.

The J gene is TRBJ1-2, the V gene TRBV9; D is unclear. With 7 bases removed from V and 4 bases from J, the gap between germline ends came to 11 bases. The CDR3 is 12 residues long. Germline V gene lookup returns CDR1 SGDLS and CDR2 YYNGEE. The CDR3 DNA reads as TGTGCCAGCGCCCGTGTAGGCTATGGCTACACCTTC. Translated, it gives CASARVGYGYTF. Full variable domain (rest looked up from reference TRBV9 and TRBJ1-2): DSGVTQTPKHLITATGQRVTLRCSPRSGDLSVYWYQQSLDQGLQFLIQYYNGEERAKGNILERFSAQQFPDLHSELNLSSLELGDSALYFCASARVGYGYTFGSGTRLTVV.

The rearrangement uses TRBV18 and TRBJ2-5, with a tentative D call TRBD1 (6 bases). In germline, CDR1 is KGHSH, CDR2 LQKENI. V lost 6 bases to trimming and J lost 4 bases, with 18 bases between them. The CDR3 sequence is 15 residues long. The CDR3 loop reads CASSPTPGQTETQYF. The CDR3 bases are TGTGCCAGCTCCCCCACGCCAGGACAGACAGAGACCCAGTACTTC.